The following is a T cell receptor (beta chain) sequence with its context. These data are taken from a study of blood T cell repertoires in COVID-19. Study overall: Acute and convalescent COVID-19 specimens originated in the United States, Italy and Spain. T cells, B-cell-depleted T cells, or PBMCs supplied cDNA or gDNA.

Original data processing: The assay estimated nucleated cells by amplifying reference gene primers. Sequencing used immunoSEQ multiplex PCR; TCRdb keeps in-frame clones, though not all of them. Clonal size and the V and J genes are those of that table, whereas D and trimming came from the DNA. Of around 76,000 clones detected, 75% to 90% appear once; the ten largest clones hold roughly 0.58%. Germline V gene sequence: CDR1 LNHDA, CDR2 SQIVND (reference sequence). The CDR3 is 15 amino acids. V was clipped by 3 bases and J by 1 base, with 13 bases between them. This sequence originates from a man between 60 and 75 years old with acute or convalescent COVID-19. V usage is TRBV19 and J usage is TRBJ2-7; possible D gene TRBD2, 5 bases. Input material: peripheral blood. The CDR3 protein is CASSIVGEVSYEQYF. The CDR3 nucleotides read TGTGCCAGTAGTATCGTGGGAGAGGTGTCCTACGAGCAGTACTTC.